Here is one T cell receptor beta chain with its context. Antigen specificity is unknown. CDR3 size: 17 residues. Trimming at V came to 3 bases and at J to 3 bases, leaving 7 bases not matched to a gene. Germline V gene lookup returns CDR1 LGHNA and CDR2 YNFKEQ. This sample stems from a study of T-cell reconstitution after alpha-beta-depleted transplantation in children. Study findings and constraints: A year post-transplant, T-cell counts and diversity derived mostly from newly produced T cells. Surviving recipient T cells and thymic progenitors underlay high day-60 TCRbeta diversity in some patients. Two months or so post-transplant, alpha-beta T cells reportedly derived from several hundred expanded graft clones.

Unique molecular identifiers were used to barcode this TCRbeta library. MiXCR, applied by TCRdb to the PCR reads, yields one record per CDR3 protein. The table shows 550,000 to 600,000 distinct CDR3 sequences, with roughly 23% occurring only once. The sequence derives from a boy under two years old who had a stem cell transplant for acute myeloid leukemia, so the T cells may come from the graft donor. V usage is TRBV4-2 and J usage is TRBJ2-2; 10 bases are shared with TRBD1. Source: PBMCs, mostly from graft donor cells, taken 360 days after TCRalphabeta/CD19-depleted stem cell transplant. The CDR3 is CASSHGTGERYTGELFF. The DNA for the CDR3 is TGTGCCAGCAGCCATGGGACAGGGGAAAGGTACACCGGGGAGCTGTTTTTT.